Sequencing of this TCR beta chain was carried out in a study of blood T cell repertoires in COVID-19. Looking at the study overall: Acute-phase and convalescent COVID-19 samples originated in the United States, Italy and Spain.

Original handling: Estimates of nucleated cell counts were drawn from the amplification of reference gene primers. Here immunoSEQ multiplex PCR was the method, and the copy in TCRdb shows in-frame clones only, minus some. That table supplies the V and J calls and clone size; D and trimming were determined from the DNA. The sample consists of approximately 61,000 clones, 60% to 85% of them appearing once. CDR3 size: 14 residues. Germline CDR1 LGHNA, CDR2 YSLEER. V was shortened by 0 bases and J by 14 bases, with 16 bases between the two germline ends. The chain recombines TRBV4-3 with TRBJ1-4; no clear D. The sequence was obtained from a human donor in a cohort sampled during active COVID-19. The specimen was peripheral blood. The CDR3 sequence is CASSQDREGRRLFF. The CDR3 coding sequence is TGCGCCAGCAGCCAAGATCGGGAAGGGCGAAGGCTGTTTTTT.